This TCR beta chain is drawn from a study of blood T cell repertoires in COVID-19. Overall study: From the United States, Italy and Spain came samples of acute and convalescent COVID-19. The cDNA or gDNA used as material had been derived from T cells, B-cell-depleted T cells, or PBMCs.

Germline-derived CDR1 and CDR2 are MDHEN and SYDVKM. V was shortened by 6 bases and J by 4 bases, with 12 bases between the two germline ends. This CDR3 region has 13 residues. As handled by the study authors: How many nucleated cells were present was estimated from reference gene primer amplification. Some clones are missing from TCRdb's copy, which holds only in-frame ones; the method was immunoSEQ multiplex PCR. The DNA was the basis for D and trimming; V, J and clone size are from that table. Among about 170,000 clones listed, 86% were seen once. What was sequenced was peripheral blood. The receptor was derived from a woman older than 75 in a cohort sampled during active or convalescent COVID-19. V usage is TRBV28 and J usage is TRBJ1-2; possibly TRBD1 for D (6 bases). The CDR3 DNA follows: TGTGCCAGCAGCAAAACAGGGAGCTATGGCTACACCTTC. Translating gives CASSKTGSYGYTF.